The rows below give T cell receptor beta chains drawn from one sample of a study of shared clonotypes between healthy human individuals. The assay was immunoSEQ multiplex PCR, and TCRdb's table has in-frame clones only and misses some. Among some 1.1 million clones listed, roughly 77% were seen once. The sequenced sample was memory CD4+ T cells from PBMCs. Receptors were obtained from a man aged 18 to 30 in good health. Some clones in this sample may be carry-over from other donors' samples. Both conserved end residues are part of each CDR3. The order of the fields is CDR3 protein, J gene, V gene.

CDR3aa: CANTVSYEQYF
j_gene: TRBJ2-7
v_gene: TRBV5-4

CDR3aa: CASSSGQGNEQYF
j_gene: TRBJ2-7
v_gene: TRBV5-6

CDR3aa: CASSLAYGGAGGQFF
j_gene: TRBJ2-1
v_gene: TRBV7-7

CDR3aa: CASSQLANTQYF
j_gene: TRBJ2-3
v_gene: TRBV28

CDR3aa: CASSLPGLAGGEQYF
j_gene: TRBJ2-7
v_gene: TRBV7-2

CDR3aa: CVRSSRGGARASYEQYF
j_gene: TRBJ2-7
v_gene: TRBV7-5

CDR3aa: CASSYRDATPDTQYF
j_gene: TRBJ2-3
v_gene: TRBV7-9

CDR3aa: CASRDRERGTQYF
j_gene: TRBJ2-3
v_gene: TRBV19

CDR3aa: CASSLGQGAFQETQYF
j_gene: TRBJ2-5
v_gene: TRBV7-2

CDR3aa: CASSVLGYTEAFF
j_gene: TRBJ1-1
v_gene: TRBV9

CDR3aa: CASSGGRPSGYEQYF
j_gene: TRBJ2-7
v_gene: TRBV9

CDR3aa: CASRFRGNNEQFF
j_gene: TRBJ2-1
v_gene: TRBV13

CDR3aa: CASTADRPNTGELFF
j_gene: TRBJ2-2
v_gene: TRBV6-5

CDR3aa: CASSTTTDTQYF
j_gene: TRBJ2-3
v_gene: TRBV7-2

CDR3aa: CASSLLAGARDTQYF
j_gene: TRBJ2-3
v_gene: TRBV7-3

CDR3aa: CATSRDRTPNTEAFF
j_gene: TRBJ1-1
v_gene: TRBV15

CDR3aa: CASSPRVDTEAFF
j_gene: TRBJ1-1
v_gene: TRBV18

CDR3aa: CASSQDRLNEQYF
j_gene: TRBJ2-7
v_gene: TRBV14

CDR3aa: CASSSVGQGIRSEAFF
j_gene: TRBJ1-1
v_gene: TRBV7-2

CDR3aa: CASSFQGLSGANVLTF
j_gene: TRBJ2-6
v_gene: TRBV7-9

CDR3aa: CASSQRGGPGYGYTF
j_gene: TRBJ1-2
v_gene: TRBV7-2

CDR3aa: CASSQEGSLGETQYF
j_gene: TRBJ2-5
v_gene: TRBV4-2

CDR3aa: CASSFSPRELFF
j_gene: TRBJ2-2
v_gene: TRBV28

CDR3aa: CASSEGGSFYGYTF
j_gene: TRBJ1-2
v_gene: TRBV6-1

CDR3aa: CASSLAPGPIEKLFF
j_gene: TRBJ1-4
v_gene: TRBV7-6

CDR3aa: CASSSLTPVGAFF
j_gene: TRBJ1-1
v_gene: TRBV5-1

CDR3aa: CASSGGSRPSGELFF
j_gene: TRBJ2-2
v_gene: TRBV28

CDR3aa: CASSAREGGARTF
j_gene: TRBJ1-2
v_gene: TRBV7-2

CDR3aa: CAIRDRGYGYTF
j_gene: TRBJ1-2
v_gene: TRBV10-3

CDR3aa: CASSGPYEQYF
j_gene: TRBJ2-7
v_gene: TRBV2

CDR3aa: CASSQYGERHEKLFF
j_gene: TRBJ1-4
v_gene: TRBV4-2

CDR3aa: CASSLSNSYNEQFF
j_gene: TRBJ2-1
v_gene: TRBV28

CDR3aa: CASSPKTQGSTGELFF
j_gene: TRBJ2-2
v_gene: TRBV5-4

CDR3aa: CASSGYSGGGIQYF
j_gene: TRBJ2-4
v_gene: TRBV6-1

CDR3aa: CAWGTSGRSYEQYF
j_gene: NA
v_gene: TRBV30

CDR3aa: CATEGTEAFF
j_gene: TRBJ1-1
v_gene: TRBV23-1

CDR3aa: CASSLGGYLSTDTQYF
j_gene: TRBJ2-3
v_gene: TRBV11-1

CDR3aa: CASSLAGQTEAFF
j_gene: TRBJ1-1
v_gene: TRBV5-5

CDR3aa: CASSLWGDRPETQYF
j_gene: TRBJ2-5
v_gene: TRBV5-1

CDR3aa: CASRRTGANTGELFF
j_gene: TRBJ2-2
v_gene: TRBV6-1

CDR3aa: CASSPGGKETQYF
j_gene: TRBJ2-5
v_gene: TRBV28

CDR3aa: CASSDNGENTEAFF
j_gene: TRBJ1-1
v_gene: TRBV6-1

CDR3aa: CASSPRTGKSSGANVLTF
j_gene: TRBJ2-6
v_gene: TRBV14

CDR3aa: CASSQGTDTQYF
j_gene: TRBJ2-3
v_gene: TRBV18

CDR3aa: CASRTDYNEQFF
j_gene: TRBJ2-1
v_gene: TRBV25-1

CDR3aa: CASSTPGRNEQFF
j_gene: TRBJ2-1
v_gene: TRBV5-1

CDR3aa: CASAGWGRADEQFF
j_gene: TRBJ2-1
v_gene: TRBV9